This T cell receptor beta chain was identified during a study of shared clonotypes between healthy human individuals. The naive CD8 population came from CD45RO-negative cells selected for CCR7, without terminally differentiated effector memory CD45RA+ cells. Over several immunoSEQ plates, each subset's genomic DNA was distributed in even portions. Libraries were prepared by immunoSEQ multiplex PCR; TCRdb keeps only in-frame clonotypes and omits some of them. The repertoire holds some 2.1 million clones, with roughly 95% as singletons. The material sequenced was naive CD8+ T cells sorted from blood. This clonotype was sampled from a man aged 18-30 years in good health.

CDR3 sequence: CASSQDQDNQPQHF. The CDR3 coding sequence is TGTGCCAGCAGCCAAGATCAGGACAATCAGCCCCAGCATTTT. The genes are TRBV4-2 and TRBJ1-5, with unresolved D. The CDR3 extends over 14 amino acids. Trimming took 0 bases from V and 3 from J, leaving 6 bases between them. The germline V gene has CDR1 LGHNA and CDR2 YNFKEQ.